Here is one T cell receptor (beta chain) with its context. What it recognizes is unknown. The data belong to a study of shared clonotypes between healthy human individuals. Findings of the study overall: The authors sampled blood alone, and tissue repertoires likely differ. Sequencing of the sorted subsets was shown by rarefaction to be incomplete despite large depth.

CDR3 length: 14 residues. The V gene's germline CDR1 is MNHEY and CDR2 SVGAGI. V lost 6 bases to trimming and J lost 2 bases; unmatched junction nucleotides: 3. Naive CD8 isolation took CD45RO-negative cells positively selected for CCR7 and excluded terminally differentiated effector memory CD45RA+ cells. Evenly divided among several immunoSEQ plates was the genomic DNA of each subset. Original handling: There were no quality scores in the junction-only immunoSEQ sequences, so filtering differed. Sequenced by immunoSEQ multiplex PCR; TCRdb stores in-frame clones only, minus some. The V and J calls and clone size are taken from that table; D and trimming were inferred from the DNA. The sample lists about 1.9 million clones; 80% to 95% were seen once.

The TCR was taken from a man aged 18 to 30 in good health. Some clones in this sample may be carry-over from other donors' samples. Specimen: naive CD8+ T cells from PBMCs. The J gene is TRBJ2-7, the V gene TRBV6-5; 11 nucleotides align to TRBD2. The CDR3 DNA sequence: TGTGCCAGCAGCCTTAGCGGGAGGGCCTACGAGCAGTACTTC. It specifies CASSLSGRAYEQYF.